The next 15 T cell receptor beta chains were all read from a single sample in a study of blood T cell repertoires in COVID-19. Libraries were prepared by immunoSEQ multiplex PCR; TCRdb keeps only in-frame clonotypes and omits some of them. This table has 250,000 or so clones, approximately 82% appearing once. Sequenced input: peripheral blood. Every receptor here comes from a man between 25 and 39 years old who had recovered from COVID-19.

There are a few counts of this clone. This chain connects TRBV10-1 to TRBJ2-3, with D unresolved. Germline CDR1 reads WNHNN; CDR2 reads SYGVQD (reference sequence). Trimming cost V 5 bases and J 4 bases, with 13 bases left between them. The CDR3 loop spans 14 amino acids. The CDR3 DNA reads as TGCGCCAGCAGTTCGGCGGTCGTGGCAGATACGCAGTATTTT. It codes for CASSSAVVADTQYF.

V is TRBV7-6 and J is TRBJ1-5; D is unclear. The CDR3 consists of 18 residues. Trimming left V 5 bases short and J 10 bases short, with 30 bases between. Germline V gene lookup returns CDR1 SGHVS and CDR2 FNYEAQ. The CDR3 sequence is CASSPQPRGGSSISPQHF. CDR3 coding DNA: TGTGCCAGCAGCCCCCAGCCCCGGGGAGGGTCCTCAATCAGCCCCCAGCATTTT.

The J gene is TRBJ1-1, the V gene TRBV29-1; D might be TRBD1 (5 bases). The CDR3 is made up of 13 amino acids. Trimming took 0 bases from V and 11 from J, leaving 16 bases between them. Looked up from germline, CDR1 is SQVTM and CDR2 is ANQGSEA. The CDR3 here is CSVEDVVRQGAFF. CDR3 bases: TGCAGCGTTGAAGACGTTGTACGCCAGGGTGCTTTCTTT.

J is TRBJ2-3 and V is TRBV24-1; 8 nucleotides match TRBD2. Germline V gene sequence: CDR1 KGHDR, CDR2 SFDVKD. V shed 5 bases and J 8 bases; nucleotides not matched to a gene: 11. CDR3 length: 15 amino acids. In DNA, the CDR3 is TGTGCCACCAGTGCCACTAGCGGACGCGGGGGTACGCAGTATTTT. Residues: CATSATSGRGGTQYF.

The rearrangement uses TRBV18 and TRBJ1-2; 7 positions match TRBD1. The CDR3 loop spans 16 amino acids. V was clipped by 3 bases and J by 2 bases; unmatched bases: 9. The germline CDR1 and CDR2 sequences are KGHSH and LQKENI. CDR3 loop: CASSPNHPTGNYGYTF. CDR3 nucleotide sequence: TGTGCCAGCTCACCTAACCACCCGACAGGGAACTATGGCTACACCTTC.

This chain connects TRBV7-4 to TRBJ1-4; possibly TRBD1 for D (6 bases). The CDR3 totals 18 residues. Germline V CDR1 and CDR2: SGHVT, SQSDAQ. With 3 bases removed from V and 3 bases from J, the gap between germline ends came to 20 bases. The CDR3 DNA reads TGTGCCAGCAGCTTTCTCCGTGGCAGGGGATGGGCTAATGAAAAACTGTTTTTT. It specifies CASSFLRGRGWANEKLFF. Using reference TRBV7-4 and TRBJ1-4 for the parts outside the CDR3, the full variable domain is GAGVSQSPRYKVAKRGRDVALRCDSISGHVTLYWYRQTLGQGSEVLTYSQSDAQRDKSGRPSGRFSAERPERSVSTLKIQRTEQGDSAVYLCASSFLRGRGWANEKLFFGSGTQLSVL.

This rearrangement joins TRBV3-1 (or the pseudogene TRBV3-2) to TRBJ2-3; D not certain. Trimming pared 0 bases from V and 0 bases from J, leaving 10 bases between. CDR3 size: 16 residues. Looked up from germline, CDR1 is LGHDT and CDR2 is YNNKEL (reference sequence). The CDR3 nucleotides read TGTGCCAGCAGCCAAGATCGCGGCAGTAGCACAGATACGCAGTATTTT. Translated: CASSQDRGSSTDTQYF.

The CDR3: CASSAAVRPGANVLTF. The CDR3 DNA reads as TGTGCCAGCAGCGCTGCGGTGAGGCCTGGGGCCAACGTCCTGACTTTC. The chain couples TRBV7-9 to TRBJ2-6; unclear D gene. Trimming pared 5 bases from V and 2 bases from J, leaving 13 bases between. CDR3 length equals 16 residues. CDR1 SEHNR and CDR2 FQNEAQ come from the germline V gene (reference sequence). Drawing the rest from reference TRBV7-9 and TRBJ2-6, the complete variable domain is DTGVSQNPRHKITKRGQNVTFRCDPISEHNRLYWYRQTLGQGPEFLTYFQNEAQLEKSRLLSDRFSAERPKGSFSTLEIQRTEQGDSAMYLCASSAAVRPGANVLTFGAGSRLTVL.

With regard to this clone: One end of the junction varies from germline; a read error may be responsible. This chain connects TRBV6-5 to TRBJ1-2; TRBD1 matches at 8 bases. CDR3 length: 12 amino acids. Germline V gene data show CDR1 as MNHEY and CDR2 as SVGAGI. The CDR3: CASSTTTGQAYF. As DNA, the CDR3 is TGTGCCAGCAGTACAACCACGGGACAGGCTTACTTC.

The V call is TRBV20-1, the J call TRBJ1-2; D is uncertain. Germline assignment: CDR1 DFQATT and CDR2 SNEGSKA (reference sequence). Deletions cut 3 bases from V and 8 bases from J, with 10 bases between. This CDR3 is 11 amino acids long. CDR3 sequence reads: CSASLTPGYTF. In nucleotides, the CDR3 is TGCAGTGCTAGTTTGACACCCGGCTACACCTTC.

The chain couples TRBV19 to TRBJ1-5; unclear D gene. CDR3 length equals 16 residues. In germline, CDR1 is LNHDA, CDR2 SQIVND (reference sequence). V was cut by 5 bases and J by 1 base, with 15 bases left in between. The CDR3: CASSLREAGSNQPQHF. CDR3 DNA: TGTGCCAGTAGTCTGCGAGAAGCGGGGAGCAATCAGCCCCAGCATTTT.

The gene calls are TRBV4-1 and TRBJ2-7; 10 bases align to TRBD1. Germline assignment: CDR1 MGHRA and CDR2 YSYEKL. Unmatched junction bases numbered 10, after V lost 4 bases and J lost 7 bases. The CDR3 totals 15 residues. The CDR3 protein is CASSRDDRGLYEQYV. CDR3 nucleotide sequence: TGCGCCAGCAGCCGTGACGACAGGGGGCTTTATGAGCAGTACGTC.

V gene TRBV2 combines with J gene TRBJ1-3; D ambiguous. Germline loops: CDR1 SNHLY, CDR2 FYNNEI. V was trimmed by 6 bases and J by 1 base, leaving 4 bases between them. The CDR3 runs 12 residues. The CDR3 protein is CASRQSGNTIYF. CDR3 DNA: TGTGCCAGCAGACAATCTGGAAACACCATATATTTT.

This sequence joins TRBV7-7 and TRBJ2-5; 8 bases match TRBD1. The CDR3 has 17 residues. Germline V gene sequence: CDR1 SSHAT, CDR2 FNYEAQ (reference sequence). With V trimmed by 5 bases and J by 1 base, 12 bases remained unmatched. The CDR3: CASSLSTGGSFQETQYF. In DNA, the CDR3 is TGTGCCAGCAGCCTGTCTACAGGGGGGAGCTTCCAAGAGACCCAGTACTTC.

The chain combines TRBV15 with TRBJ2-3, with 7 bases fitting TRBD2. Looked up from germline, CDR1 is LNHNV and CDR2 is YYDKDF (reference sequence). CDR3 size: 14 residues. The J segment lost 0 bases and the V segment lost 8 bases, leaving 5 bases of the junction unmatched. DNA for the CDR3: TGTGCCACCGAGCGGGGACGGAGCACAGATACGCAGTATTTT. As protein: CATERGRSTDTQYF.